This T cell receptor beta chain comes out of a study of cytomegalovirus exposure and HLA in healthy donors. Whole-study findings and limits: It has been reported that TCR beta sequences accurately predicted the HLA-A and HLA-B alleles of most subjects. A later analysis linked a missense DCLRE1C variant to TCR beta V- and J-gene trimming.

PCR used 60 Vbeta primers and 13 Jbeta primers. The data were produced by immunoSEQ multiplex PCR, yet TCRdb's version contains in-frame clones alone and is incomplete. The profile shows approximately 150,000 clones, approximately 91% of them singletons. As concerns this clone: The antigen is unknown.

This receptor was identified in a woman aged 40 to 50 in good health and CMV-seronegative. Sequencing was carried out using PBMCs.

Here the CDR3 reads CASSRGTGEVGELFF. The DNA for the CDR3 is TGTGCCAGCAGCCGAGGGACAGGGGAAGTCGGGGAGCTGTTTTTT. This chain links TRBV6-5 with TRBJ2-2; 10 positions agree with TRBD1. V dropped 6 bases and J dropped 7; count of bases not matched to a gene: 8. CDR1 and CDR2 (germline): MNHEY, SVGAGI. This CDR3 contains 15 residues.